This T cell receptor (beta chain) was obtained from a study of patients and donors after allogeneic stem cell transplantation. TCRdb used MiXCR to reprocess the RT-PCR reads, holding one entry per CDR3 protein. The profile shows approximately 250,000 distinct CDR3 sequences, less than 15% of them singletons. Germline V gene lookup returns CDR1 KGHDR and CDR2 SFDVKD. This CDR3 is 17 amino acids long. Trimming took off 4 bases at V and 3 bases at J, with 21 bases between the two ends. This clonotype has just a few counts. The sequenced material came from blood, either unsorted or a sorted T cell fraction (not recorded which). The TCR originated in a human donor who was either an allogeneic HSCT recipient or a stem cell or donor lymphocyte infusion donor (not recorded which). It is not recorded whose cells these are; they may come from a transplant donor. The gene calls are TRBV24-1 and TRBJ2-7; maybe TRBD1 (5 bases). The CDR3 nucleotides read TGTGCCACCAGTGACCCTGCACTCGCTGAAGGGGACTACGAGCAGTACTTC. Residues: CATSDPALAEGDYEQYF.